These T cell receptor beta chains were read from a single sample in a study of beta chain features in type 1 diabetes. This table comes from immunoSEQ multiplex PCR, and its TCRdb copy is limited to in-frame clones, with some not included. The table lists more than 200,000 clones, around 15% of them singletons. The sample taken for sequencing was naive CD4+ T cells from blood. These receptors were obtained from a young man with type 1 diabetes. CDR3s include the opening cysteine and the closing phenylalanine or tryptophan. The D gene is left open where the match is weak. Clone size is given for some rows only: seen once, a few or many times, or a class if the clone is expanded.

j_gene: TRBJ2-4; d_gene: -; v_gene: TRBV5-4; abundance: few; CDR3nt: TGTGCCAGCAGCCTGGGCCTAGGTGGGGCCAAAAACATTCAGTACTTC; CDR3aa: CASSLGLGGAKNIQYF
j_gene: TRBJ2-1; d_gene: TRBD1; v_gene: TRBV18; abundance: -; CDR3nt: TGTGCCAGCTCGCAGGACCCGGGACAGGGGTCCCACCGGGGGAATGAGCAGTTCTTC; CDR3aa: CASSQDPGQGSHRGNEQFF
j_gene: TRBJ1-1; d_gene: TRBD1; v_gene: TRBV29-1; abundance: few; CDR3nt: TGCAGCGTCCCCAGGGGGTCGCAGATGAACACTGAAGCTTTCTTT; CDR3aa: CSVPRGSQMNTEAFF
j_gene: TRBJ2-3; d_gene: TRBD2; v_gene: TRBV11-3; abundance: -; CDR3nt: TGTGCCAGCAGCAAACCAACCGGACTAGTTTTGGTAGATACGCAGTATTTT; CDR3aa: CASSKPTGLVLVDTQYF
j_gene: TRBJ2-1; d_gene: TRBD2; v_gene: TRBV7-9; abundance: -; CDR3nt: TGTGCCGTAGAGCGGGAGTGGACCTACAATGAGCAGTTCTTC; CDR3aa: CAVEREWTYNEQFF
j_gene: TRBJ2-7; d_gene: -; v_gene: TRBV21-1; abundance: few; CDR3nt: TGTGCCAGCAGCAAAGAGGTTGTACTATGGCTGCTGGGCTACGAGCAGTACTTC; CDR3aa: CASSKEVVLWLLGYEQYF
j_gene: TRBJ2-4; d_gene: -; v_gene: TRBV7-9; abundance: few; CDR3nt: TGTGCCAGCAGCTTAAAGGGGGACAAAAACATTCAGTACTTC; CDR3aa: CASSLKGDKNIQYF
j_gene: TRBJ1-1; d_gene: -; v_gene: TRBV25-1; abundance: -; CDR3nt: TGTGCCAGCAGTGAATCGGCGGCAGGGTCCTTGAACACTGAAGCTTTCTTT; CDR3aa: CASSESAAGSLNTEAFF
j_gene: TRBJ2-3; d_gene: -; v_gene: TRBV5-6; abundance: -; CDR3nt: TGTGCCAGCAGTTCAGGGAGAAACACAGATACGCAGTATTTT; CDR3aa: CASSSGRNTDTQYF
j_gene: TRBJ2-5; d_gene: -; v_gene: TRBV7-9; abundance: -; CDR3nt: TGTGCCAGCAGCCCCAGGCGGGGTGAGGAAGAGACCCAGTACTTC; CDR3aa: CASSPRRGEEETQYF
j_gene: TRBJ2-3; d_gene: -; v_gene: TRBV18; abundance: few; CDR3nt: TGTGCCAGCTCACCCACAGCCGGTGATACAGATACGCAGTATTTT; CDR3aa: CASSPTAGDTDTQYF
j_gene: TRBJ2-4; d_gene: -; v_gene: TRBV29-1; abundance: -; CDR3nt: TGCAGCGTTGTGGGTCTCGAGTTTCGGAACATTCAGTACTTC; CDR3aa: CSVVGLEFRNIQYF
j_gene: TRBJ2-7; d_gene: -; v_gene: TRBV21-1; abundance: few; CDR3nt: TGTGCCAGCAGCAAAGGGTCAGGGTGGTTGTACGAGCAGTACTTC; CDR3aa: CASSKGSGWLYEQYF
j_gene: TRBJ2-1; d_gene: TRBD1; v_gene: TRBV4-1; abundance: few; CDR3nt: TGCGCCAGCAGCCAAGGCCGGGACAGGGGGACCAATGAGCAGTTCTTC; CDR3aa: CASSQGRDRGTNEQFF
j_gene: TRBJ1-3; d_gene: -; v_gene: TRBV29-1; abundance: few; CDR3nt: TGCAGCGTTGTCGACCCCTCTGGAAACACCATATATTTT; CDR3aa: CSVVDPSGNTIYF
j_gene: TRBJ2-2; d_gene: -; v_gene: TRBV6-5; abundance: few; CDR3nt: TGTGCCAGCAGCCGATACCTTCAGGCGGCCGGGGAGCTGTTTTTT; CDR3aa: CASSRYLQAAGELFF
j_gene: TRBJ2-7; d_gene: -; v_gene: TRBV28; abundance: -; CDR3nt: TGTGCCCATCGTCAGGCGGGGATAGGAGAGCAGTACTTC; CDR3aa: CAHRQAGIGEQYF
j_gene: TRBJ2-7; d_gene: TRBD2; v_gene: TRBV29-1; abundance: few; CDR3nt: TGCAGCGTTGCGGGACTAGCGGGAACCTACGAGCAGTACTTC; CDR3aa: CSVAGLAGTYEQYF
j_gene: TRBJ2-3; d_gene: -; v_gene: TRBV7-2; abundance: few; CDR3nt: TGTGCCAGCAGCTCGCAGGGGACTACGCAGTATTTT; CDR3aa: CASSSQGTTQYF
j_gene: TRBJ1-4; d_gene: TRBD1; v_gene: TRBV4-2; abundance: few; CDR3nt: TGTGCCAGCAGCCAAGCAAGGACAGGGCTTGAAAAACTGTTTTTT; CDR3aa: CASSQARTGLEKLFF
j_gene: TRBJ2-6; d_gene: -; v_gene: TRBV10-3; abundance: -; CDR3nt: TGTGCCATCTCGCAGGGTCTTGCTGGGGCCAACGTCCTGACTTTC; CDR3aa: CAISQGLAGANVLTF
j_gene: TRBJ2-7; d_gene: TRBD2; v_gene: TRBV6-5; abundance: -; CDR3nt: TGTGCCAGCAGCCGTGGGGCGGGAGAGTACTTC; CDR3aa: CASSRGAGEYF
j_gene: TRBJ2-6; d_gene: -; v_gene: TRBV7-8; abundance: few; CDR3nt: TGTGCCAGCAGCTTAGTGAGTGGAACCCCTGGGGCCAACGTCCTGACTTTC; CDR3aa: CASSLVSGTPGANVLTF
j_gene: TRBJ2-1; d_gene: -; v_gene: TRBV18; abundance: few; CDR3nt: TGTGCCAGCTCACCCCTCGATGCTACATACAATGAGCAGTTCTTC; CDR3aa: CASSPLDATYNEQFF
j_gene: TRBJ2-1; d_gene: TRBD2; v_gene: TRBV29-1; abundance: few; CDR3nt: TGCAGCGCCCTAAGCGGGAGCTCCTACAATGAGCAGTTCTTC; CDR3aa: CSALSGSSYNEQFF
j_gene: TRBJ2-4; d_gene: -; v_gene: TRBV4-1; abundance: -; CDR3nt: TGCGCCAGCAGGGGTCTAGCCAAAAACATTCAGTACTTC; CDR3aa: CASRGLAKNIQYF
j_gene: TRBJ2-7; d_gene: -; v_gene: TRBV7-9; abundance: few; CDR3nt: TGTGCCAGCAGCCCAGACTACTCCTACGAGCAGTACTTC; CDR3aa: CASSPDYSYEQYF
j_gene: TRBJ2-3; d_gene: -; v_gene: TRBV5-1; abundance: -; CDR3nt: TGCGCCAGCAGCTTGGCTAGCGGCACAGATACGCAGTATTTT; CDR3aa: CASSLASGTDTQYF